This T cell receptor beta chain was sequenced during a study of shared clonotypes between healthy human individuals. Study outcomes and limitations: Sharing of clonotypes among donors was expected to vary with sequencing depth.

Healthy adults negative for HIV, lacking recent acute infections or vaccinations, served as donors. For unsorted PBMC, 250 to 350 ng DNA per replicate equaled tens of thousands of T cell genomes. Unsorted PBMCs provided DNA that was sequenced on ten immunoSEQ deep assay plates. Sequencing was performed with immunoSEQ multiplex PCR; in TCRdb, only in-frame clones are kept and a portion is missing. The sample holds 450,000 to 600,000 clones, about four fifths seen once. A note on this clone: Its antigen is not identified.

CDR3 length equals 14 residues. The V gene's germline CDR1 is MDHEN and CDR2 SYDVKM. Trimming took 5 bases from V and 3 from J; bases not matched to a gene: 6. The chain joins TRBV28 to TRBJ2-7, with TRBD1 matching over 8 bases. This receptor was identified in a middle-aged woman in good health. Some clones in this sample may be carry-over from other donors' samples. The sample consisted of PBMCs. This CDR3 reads CASSLRDRLYEQYF. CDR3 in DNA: TGTGCCAGCAGTCTCAGGGACAGGCTCTACGAGCAGTACTTC.